These 8 T cell receptor beta chains came from one sample sequenced in a study of CD8+ T cells in alopecia areata. cDNA reverse transcribed from extracted RNA served as the sequencing template. Clones were sequenced by immunoSEQ multiplex PCR, and TCRdb holds only the in-frame ones, with some missing. The sample records tens of thousands of clones, under 55% being singletons. The sequencing used CD8+ T cells sorted from blood, collected at week 0. Every receptor here comes from a human donor with alopecia areata.

This clone was counted a single time. The chain recombines TRBV9 with TRBJ1-2; D call uncertain. V shed 3 bases and J shed 9 bases, with 12 bases lying between them. The CDR3 runs to 12 residues. Germline CDR1 SGDLS, CDR2 YYNGEE. The CDR3 nucleotides are TGTGCCAGCAGCGGGAACTCCATTAGCTACACCTTC. This translates into CASSGNSISYTF.

In its sample, this clone was seen a few times. The chain links TRBV30 to TRBJ1-1, with D hard to call. CDR1 and CDR2 from the germline V gene are GTSNPN and SVGIG (reference sequence). V dropped 3 bases and J dropped 3 bases, with 14 bases sitting between them. This CDR3 is built from 14 residues. The CDR3 nucleotides read TGTGCCTGGAGCTGGGGTGCGGCCGACACTGAAGCTTTCTTT. It specifies CAWSWGAADTEAFF.

CDR3 amino acids: CASTQGLAGPWAQFF. The CDR3 DNA reads TGTGCCAGCACCCAGGGACTAGCGGGCCCCTGGGCGCAGTTCTTC. The chain combines TRBV7-8 with TRBJ2-1, with 12 bases identical to TRBD2. The germline V gene has CDR1 SGHVS and CDR2 FQNEAQ. V shed 7 bases and J 12 bases; nucleotides not matched to a gene: 13. The CDR3 is made up of 15 amino acids.

As to this clone: Sequence at one end of the junction differs from germline and may be a read error. This sequence joins TRBV7-2 and TRBJ2-1, with D possibly being TRBD1 or TRBD2 (6 bases each). This CDR3 region has 16 residues. Germline loops: CDR1 SGHTA, CDR2 FQGNSA. The CDR3 protein is CASSLAAGGAYNEQFF. The DNA for the CDR3 is TGTGCTAGCAGCTTAGCGGCTGGGGGCGCATACAATGAGCAGTTCTTC. Supplemented by reference TRBV7-2 and TRBJ2-1, the full variable domain reads GAGVSQSPSNKVTEKGKDVELRCDPISGHTALYWYRQSLGQGLEFLIYFQGNSAPDKSGLPSDRFSAERTGGSVSTLTIQRTQQEDSAVYLCASSLAAGGAYNEQFFGPGTRLTVL.

The rearrangement uses TRBV28 and TRBJ2-3, with a tentative D call TRBD2 (6 bases). The CDR3 has 15 amino acids. The germline CDR1 and CDR2 sequences are MDHEN and SYDVKM. V lost 1 base and J lost 3, with 11 bases in between. CDR3 DNA: TGTGCCAGCAGTTTATTGTCAGGGAGGACAGATACGCAGTATTTT. Translating it yields CASSLLSGRTDTQYF.

This clone occurred many times. The chain uses TRBV4-2 and TRBJ2-1; 11 positions match TRBD2. This CDR3 spans 16 amino acids. Germline CDR1 LGHNA, CDR2 YNFKEQ. Trimming cost V 4 bases and J 10 bases; bases outside gene matches: 12. DNA for the CDR3: TGTGCCAGCAGCCGAGAGACTAGCGGGATCCTAGGCGAGCAGTTCTTC. Translated, it gives CASSRETSGILGEQFF.

This clone appeared many times. The chain links TRBV14 to TRBJ2-3; no definite D call. The CDR3 is 16 amino acids. CDR1 and CDR2 (germline): SGHDN, FVKESK. Trimming removed 0 bases from V and 4 bases from J, with 14 bases in between. The CDR3 loop is CASSQDLRWWADTQYF. The CDR3, as DNA: TGTGCCAGCAGCCAAGACTTAAGATGGTGGGCAGATACGCAGTATTTT.

This clone was counted only a few times. A far larger clone differs by one base, so this is likely a read error. Additional DNA sequences in this sample encode the identical CDR3. The chain has TRBV5-1 and TRBJ2-1, with TRBD2 identical over 12 bases. Trimming at V came to 0 bases and at J to 7 bases, leaving 5 bases not matched to a gene. Germline V gene data show CDR1 as SGHRS and CDR2 as YFSETQ. The CDR3 runs 16 residues. CDR3 sequence reads: CASSLGPSGRGNEQFF. CDR3 in DNA: TGCGCCAGCAGCTTGGGTCCTAGCGGGAGGGGGAATGAGCAGTTCTTC.